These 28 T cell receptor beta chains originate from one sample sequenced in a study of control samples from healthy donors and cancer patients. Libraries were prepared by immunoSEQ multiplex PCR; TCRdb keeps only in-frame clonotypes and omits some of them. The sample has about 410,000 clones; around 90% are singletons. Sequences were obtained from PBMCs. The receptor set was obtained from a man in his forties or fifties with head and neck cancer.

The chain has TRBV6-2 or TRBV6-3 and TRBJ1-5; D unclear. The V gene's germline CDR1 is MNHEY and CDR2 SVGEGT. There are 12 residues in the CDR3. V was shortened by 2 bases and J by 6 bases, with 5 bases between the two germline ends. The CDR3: CASSYDFQPQHF. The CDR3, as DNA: TGTGCCAGCAGTTACGATTTTCAGCCCCAGCATTTT.

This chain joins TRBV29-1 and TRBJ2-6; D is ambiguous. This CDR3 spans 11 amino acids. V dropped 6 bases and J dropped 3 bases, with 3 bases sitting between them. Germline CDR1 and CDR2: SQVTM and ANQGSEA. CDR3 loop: CSVYGANVLTF. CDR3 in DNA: TGCAGCGTATATGGGGCCAACGTCCTGACTTTC. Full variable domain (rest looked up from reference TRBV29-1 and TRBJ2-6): SAVISQKPSRDICQRGTSLTIQCQVDSQVTMMFWYRQQPGQSLTLIATANQGSEATYESGFVIDKFPISRPNLTFSTLTVSNMSPEDSSIYLCSVYGANVLTFGAGSRLTVL.

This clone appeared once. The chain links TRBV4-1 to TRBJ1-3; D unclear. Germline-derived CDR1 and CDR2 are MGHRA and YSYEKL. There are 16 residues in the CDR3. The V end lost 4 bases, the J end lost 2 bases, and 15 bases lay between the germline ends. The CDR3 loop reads CASSLTPSGAGNTIYF. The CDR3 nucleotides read TGCGCCAGCAGCCTCACACCCAGTGGGGCTGGAAACACCATATATTTT.

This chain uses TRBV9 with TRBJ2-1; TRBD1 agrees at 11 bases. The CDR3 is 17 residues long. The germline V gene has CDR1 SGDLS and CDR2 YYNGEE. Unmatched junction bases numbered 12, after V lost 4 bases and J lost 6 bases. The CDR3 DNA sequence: TGTGCCAGCAGCCCAGCAATCCCGGGACAGGGGGGCAATGAGCAGTTCTTC. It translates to CASSPAIPGQGGNEQFF.

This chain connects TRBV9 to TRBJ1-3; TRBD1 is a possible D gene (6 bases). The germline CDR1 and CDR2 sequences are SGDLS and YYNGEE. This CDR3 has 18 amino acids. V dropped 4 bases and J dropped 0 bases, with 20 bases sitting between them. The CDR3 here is CASSPKSGEMSSGNTIYF. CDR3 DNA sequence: TGTGCCAGCAGCCCGAAGTCAGGGGAAATGAGCTCTGGAAACACCATATATTTT.

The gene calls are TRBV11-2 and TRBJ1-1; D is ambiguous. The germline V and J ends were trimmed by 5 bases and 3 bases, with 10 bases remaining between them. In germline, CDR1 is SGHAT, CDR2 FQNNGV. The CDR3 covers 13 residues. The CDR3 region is CASSTGRYTEAFF. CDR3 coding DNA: TGTGCCAGCAGCACCGGGAGATACACTGAAGCTTTCTTT.

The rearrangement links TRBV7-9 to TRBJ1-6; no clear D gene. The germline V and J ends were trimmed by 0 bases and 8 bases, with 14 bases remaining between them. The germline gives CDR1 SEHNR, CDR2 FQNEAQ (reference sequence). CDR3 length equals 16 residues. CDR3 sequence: CASSLAREGFHSPLHF. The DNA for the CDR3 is TGTGCCAGCAGCTTAGCGCGAGAGGGATTCCATTCACCCCTCCACTTT. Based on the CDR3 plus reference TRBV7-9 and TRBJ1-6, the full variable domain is DTGVSQNPRHKITKRGQNVTFRCDPISEHNRLYWYRQTLGQGPEFLTYFQNEAQLEKSRLLSDRFSAERPKGSFSTLEIQRTEQGDSAMYLCASSLAREGFHSPLHFGNGTRLTVT.

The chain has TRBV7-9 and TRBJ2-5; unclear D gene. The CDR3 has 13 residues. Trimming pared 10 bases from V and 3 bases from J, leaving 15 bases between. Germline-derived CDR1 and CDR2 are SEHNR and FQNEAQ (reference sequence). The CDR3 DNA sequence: TGTGCCATCACTTTTATTTCGGAAGAGACCCAGTACTTC. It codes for CAITFISEETQYF.

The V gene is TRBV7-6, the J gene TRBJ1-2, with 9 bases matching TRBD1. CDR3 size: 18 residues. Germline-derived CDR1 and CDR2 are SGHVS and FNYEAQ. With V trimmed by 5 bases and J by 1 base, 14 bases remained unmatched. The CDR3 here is CASSRKRTGAPFNYGYTF. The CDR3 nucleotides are TGTGCCAGCAGCCGTAAGAGGACAGGGGCCCCTTTTAACTATGGCTACACCTTC.

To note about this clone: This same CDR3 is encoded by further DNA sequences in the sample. CDR3 nucleotide sequence: TGTGCCAGTAGTTCAAACACTGAAGCTTTCTTT. It encodes CASSSNTEAFF. This chain uses TRBV19 with TRBJ1-1, with D unresolved. The germline CDR1 and CDR2 sequences are LNHDA and SQIVND (reference sequence). V lost 5 bases and J lost 2, with 3 bases in between. This CDR3 is 11 amino acids long.

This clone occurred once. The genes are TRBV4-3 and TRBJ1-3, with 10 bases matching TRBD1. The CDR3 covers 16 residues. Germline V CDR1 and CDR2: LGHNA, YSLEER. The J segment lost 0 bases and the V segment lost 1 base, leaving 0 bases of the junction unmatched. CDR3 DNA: TGCGCCAGCAGCCAAGGACAGGGGGCCTCTGGAAACACCATATATTTT. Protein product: CASSQGQGASGNTIYF.

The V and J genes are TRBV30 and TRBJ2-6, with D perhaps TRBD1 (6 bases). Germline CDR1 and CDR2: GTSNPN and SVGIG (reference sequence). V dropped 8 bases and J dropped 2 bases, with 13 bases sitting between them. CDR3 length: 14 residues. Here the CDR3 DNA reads TGTGCCGGAGAACAGGGAACTGGGGCCAACGTCCTGACTTTC. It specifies CAGEQGTGANVLTF.

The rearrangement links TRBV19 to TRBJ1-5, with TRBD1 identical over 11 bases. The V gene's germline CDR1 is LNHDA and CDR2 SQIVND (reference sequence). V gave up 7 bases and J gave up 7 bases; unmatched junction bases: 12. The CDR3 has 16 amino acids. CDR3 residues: CASKGRDRGFWQPQHF. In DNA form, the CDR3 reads TGTGCCAGTAAGGGTCGGGACAGGGGGTTTTGGCAGCCCCAGCATTTT.

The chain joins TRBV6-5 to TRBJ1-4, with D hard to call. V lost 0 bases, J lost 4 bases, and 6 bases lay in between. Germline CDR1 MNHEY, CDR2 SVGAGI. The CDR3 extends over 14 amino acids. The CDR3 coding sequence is TGTGCCAGCAGTTACTCGACTAGTAATGAAAAACTGTTTTTT. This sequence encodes CASSYSTSNEKLFF.

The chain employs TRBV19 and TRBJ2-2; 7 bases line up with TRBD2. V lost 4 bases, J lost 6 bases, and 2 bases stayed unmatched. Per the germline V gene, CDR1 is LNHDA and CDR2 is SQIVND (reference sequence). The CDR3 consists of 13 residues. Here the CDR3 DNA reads TGTGCCAGTAGTAACGGACTAGCCGGGGAGCTGTTTTTT. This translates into CASSNGLAGELFF. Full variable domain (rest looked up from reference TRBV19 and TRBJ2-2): DGGITQSPKYLFRKEGQNVTLSCEQNLNHDAMYWYRQDPGQGLRLIYYSQIVNDFQKGDIAEGYSVSREKKESFPLTVTSAQKNPTAFYLCASSNGLAGELFFGEGSRLTVL.

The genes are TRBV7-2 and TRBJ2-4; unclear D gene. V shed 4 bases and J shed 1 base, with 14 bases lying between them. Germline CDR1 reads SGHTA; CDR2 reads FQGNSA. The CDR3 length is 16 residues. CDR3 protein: CASSSGPPGAKNIQYF. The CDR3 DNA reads TGTGCCAGCAGCTCTGGCCCGCCCGGGGCCAAAAACATTCAGTACTTC.

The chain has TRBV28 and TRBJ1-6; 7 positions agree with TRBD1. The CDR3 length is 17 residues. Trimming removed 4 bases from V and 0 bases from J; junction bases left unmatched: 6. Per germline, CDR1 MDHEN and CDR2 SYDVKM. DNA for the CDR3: TGTGCCAGCAGTTCGAGGGGGCGAGGCTCCTATAATTCACCCCTCCACTTT. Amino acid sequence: CASSSRGRGSYNSPLHF. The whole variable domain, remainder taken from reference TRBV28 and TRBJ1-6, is DVKVTQSSRYLVKRTGEKVFLECVQDMDHENMFWYRQDPGLGLRLIYFSYDVKMKEKGDIPEGYSVSREKKERFSLILESASTNQTSMYLCASSSRGRGSYNSPLHFGNGTRLTVT.

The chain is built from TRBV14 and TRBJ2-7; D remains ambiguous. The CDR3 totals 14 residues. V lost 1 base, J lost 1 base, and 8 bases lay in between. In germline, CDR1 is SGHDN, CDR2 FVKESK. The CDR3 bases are TGTGCCAGCAGCCAAGTGAGGAGATCCTACGAGCAGTACTTC. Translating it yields CASSQVRRSYEQYF.

The CDR3 DNA reads TGTGCCAGCAGCTTAACTGCAGACTATGGCTACACCTTC. Translated, it gives CASSLTADYGYTF. V gene TRBV7-9 combines with J gene TRBJ1-2; no firm D call. This CDR3 spans 13 amino acids. From germline, CDR1 is SEHNR and CDR2 FQNEAQ (reference sequence). Deletions cut 2 bases from V and 3 bases from J, with 7 bases between.

The CDR3 here is CASSPGLARYTDTQYF. The CDR3 DNA reads as TGTGCCAGCAGCCCCGGACTAGCGAGATACACAGATACGCAGTATTTT. The V and J genes are TRBV7-2 and TRBJ2-3; 9 nucleotides match TRBD2. The CDR3 has 16 amino acids. The V gene end was trimmed by 5 bases and the J gene end by 2 bases; junction bases not matched to a gene: 8. Germline CDR1 is SGHTA and CDR2 is FQGNSA.

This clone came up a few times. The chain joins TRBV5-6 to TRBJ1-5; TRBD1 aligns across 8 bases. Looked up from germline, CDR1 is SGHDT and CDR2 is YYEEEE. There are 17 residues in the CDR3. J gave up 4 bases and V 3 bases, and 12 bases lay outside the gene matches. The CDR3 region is CASSSEAHRGVNQPQHF. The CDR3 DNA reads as TGTGCCAGCAGCTCAGAAGCTCACAGGGGGGTAAATCAGCCCCAGCATTTT.

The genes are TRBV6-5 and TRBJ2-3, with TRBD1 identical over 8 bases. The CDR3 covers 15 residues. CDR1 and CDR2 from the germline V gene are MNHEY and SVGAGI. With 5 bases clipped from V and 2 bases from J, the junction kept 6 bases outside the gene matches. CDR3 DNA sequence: TGTGCCAGCAGTCCCGGGACAGGCATCACAGATACGCAGTATTTT. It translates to CASSPGTGITDTQYF.

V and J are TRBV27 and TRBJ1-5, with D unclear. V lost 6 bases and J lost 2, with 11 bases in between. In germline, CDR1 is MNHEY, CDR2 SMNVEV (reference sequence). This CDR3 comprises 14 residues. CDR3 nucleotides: TGTGCCAGCAGGGGTGGGGAAGGCAATCAGCCCCAGCATTTT. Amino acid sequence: CASRGGEGNQPQHF.

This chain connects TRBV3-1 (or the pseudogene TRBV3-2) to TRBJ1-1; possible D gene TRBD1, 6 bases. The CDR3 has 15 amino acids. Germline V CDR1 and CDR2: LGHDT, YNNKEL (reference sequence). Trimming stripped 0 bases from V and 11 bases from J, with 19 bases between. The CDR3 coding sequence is TGTGCCAGCAGCCAAGAAAGCGGGGGGCGCCTAATGGCTTTCTTT. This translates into CASSQESGGRLMAFF.

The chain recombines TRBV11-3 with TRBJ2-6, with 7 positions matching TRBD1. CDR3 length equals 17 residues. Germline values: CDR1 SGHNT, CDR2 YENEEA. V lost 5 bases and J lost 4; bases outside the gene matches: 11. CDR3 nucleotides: TGTGCCAGCAGCCCGGGACAGAGTTTCCCCGGGGCCAACGTCCTGACTTTC. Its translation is CASSPGQSFPGANVLTF.

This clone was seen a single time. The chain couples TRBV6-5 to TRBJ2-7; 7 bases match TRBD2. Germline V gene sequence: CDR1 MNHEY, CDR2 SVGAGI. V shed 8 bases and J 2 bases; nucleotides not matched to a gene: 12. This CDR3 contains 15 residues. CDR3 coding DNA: TGTGCCAGCGGGGAGAGGCCTAGCGGAGCCTACGAGCAGTACTTC. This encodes CASGERPSGAYEQYF.

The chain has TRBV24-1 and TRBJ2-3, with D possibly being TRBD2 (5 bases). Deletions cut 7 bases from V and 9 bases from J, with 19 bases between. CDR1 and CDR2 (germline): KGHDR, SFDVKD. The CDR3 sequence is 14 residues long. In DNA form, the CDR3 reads TGTGCCACCAGCGACCCCCTTCTAGCTGGGACGCAGTATTTT. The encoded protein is CATSDPLLAGTQYF.

The CDR3 nucleotides are TGTGCCAGCAGCTTCACGGACAGGAACACTGAAGCTTTCTTT. Translation: CASSFTDRNTEAFF. The chain employs TRBV9 and TRBJ1-1; a weak D match, TRBD1 (6 bases). The germline V gene encodes CDR1 SGDLS and CDR2 YYNGEE. V was pared by 4 bases and J by 1 base, with 11 bases between. This CDR3 contains 14 residues. Using reference TRBV9 and TRBJ1-1 for the parts outside the CDR3, the full variable domain is DSGVTQTPKHLITATGQRVTLRCSPRSGDLSVYWYQQSLDQGLQFLIQYYNGEERAKGNILERFSAQQFPDLHSELNLSSLELGDSALYFCASSFTDRNTEAFFGQGTRLTVV.